The 5 T cell receptor beta chains in this list originate from one sample, sequenced in a study of blood T cell repertoires in COVID-19. Clones were read by immunoSEQ multiplex PCR, and TCRdb kept only the in-frame ones, dropping some. Of approximately 400,000 clones listed, around 86% are singletons. Source material: PBMCs or T cells enriched from blood (not recorded which). The receptors originated from a woman in her fifties or sixties who had recovered from COVID-19.

The chain links TRBV7-9 to TRBJ2-5, with D unclear. This CDR3 is 13 amino acids long. Germline V gene sequence: CDR1 SEHNR, CDR2 FQNEAQ (reference sequence). V was trimmed by 2 bases and J by 3 bases, leaving 7 bases between them. CDR3 sequence reads: CASSLSTEETQYF. In DNA form, the CDR3 reads TGTGCCAGCAGCTTATCCACAGAAGAGACCCAGTACTTC.

The chain uses TRBV27 and TRBJ1-2; no clear D. The V gene lost 8 bases and the J gene lost 7 bases, with 11 bases spanning the gap. The CDR3 contains 11 residues. Germline V gives CDR1 MNHEY, CDR2 SMNVEV (reference sequence). Here the CDR3 reads CASRSWVGYTF. The DNA for the CDR3 is TGTGCCAGCCGGAGCTGGGTTGGCTACACCTTC.

The genes are TRBV11-3 and TRBJ2-5; a possible D gene is TRBD1 (5 bases). Germline-derived CDR1 and CDR2 are SGHNT and YENEEA. The CDR3 length is 13 residues. Trimming cost V 5 bases and J 2 bases, with 9 bases left between them. This chain's CDR3 is CASSPGHQETQYF. CDR3 DNA sequence: TGTGCCAGCAGCCCCGGACATCAAGAGACCCAGTACTTC.

As to this clone: Other DNA sequences in this specimen translate into the identical CDR3. The chain combines TRBV20-1 with TRBJ1-5, with D possibly matching TRBD1 (6 bases). The germline CDR1 and CDR2 sequences are DFQATT and SNEGSKA (reference sequence). The germline V and J ends were trimmed by 3 bases and 2 bases, with 11 bases remaining between them. The CDR3 runs to 14 residues. CDR3 sequence reads: CSASEGGGNQPQHF. In nucleotides, the CDR3 is TGCAGTGCTAGTGAAGGGGGGGGCAATCAGCCCCAGCATTTT.

To note about this clone: This sample also contains other DNA sequences that code for the same CDR3. The rearrangement uses TRBV30 and TRBJ1-1, with a possible D match to TRBD1 (6 bases). Trimming pared 2 bases from V and 0 bases from J, leaving 7 bases between. CDR1 GTSNPN and CDR2 SVGIG come from the germline V gene (reference sequence). This CDR3 is built from 13 residues. The CDR3 sequence is CAWSRTVNTEAFF. CDR3 DNA sequence: TGTGCCTGGAGTAGGACAGTGAACACTGAAGCTTTCTTT. Variable domain in full (rest from reference TRBV30 and TRBJ1-1): SQTIHQWPATLVQPVGSPLSLECTVEGTSNPNLYWYRQAAGRGLQLLFYSVGIGQISSEVPQNLSASRPQDRQFILSSKKLLLSDSGFYLCAWSRTVNTEAFFGQGTRLTVV.